The next 24 T cell receptor beta chains were all read from a single sample in a study of identical twins (TCRdb year 2016). The library was produced with 5' RACE. TCRdb lists the instrument as Illumina HiSeq 2000. In-frame beta chains were kept once TCRdb had trimmed the public reads at Q25 with fastp and called clones with MiXCR. Each entry is one CDR3 protein sequence, shown with its most common DNA and genes. This sample is represented by roughly 1,500,000 distinct CDR3 sequences; around 33% of them were singletons. Together, the top ten hold about 0.3% of the sample. The specimen was cord blood. Source of these receptors: a newborn girl in good health.

The chain has TRBV6-1 and TRBJ1-2, with 9 bases that match TRBD1. V trimming: 5 bases; J trimming: 2 bases; junction bases outside the gene matches: 6. The CDR3 length is 15 residues. The germline CDR1 and CDR2 sequences are MNHNS and SASEGT. This CDR3 reads CASSPYRGQNYGYTF. The CDR3, as DNA: TGTGCCAGCAGTCCCTACAGGGGGCAGAACTATGGCTACACCTTC.

This clonotype came up a few times. The rearrangement uses TRBV27 and TRBJ2-2, with D possibly TRBD2 on 5 matching bases. With 7 bases removed from V and 5 bases from J, the gap between germline ends came to 11 bases. The germline V gene encodes CDR1 MNHEY and CDR2 SMNVEV (reference sequence). The CDR3 spans 13 residues. The chain's CDR3 is CASKRVDTGELFF. The CDR3 nucleotides are TGTGCCAGCAAGAGGGTGGATACCGGGGAGCTGTTTTTT.

This clonotype was seen many times. A junction boundary mismatches the germline segment, possibly from a read error. V is TRBV12-3 or TRBV12-4 and J is TRBJ1-2; the D gene is possibly TRBD1 (6 bases). CDR3 length equals 13 residues. DNA of the CDR3: TGCGCCAGCAGCATTACAGGGAACTATGGCTACACCTTC. This codes for CASSITGNYGYTF.

The chain recombines TRBV12-3 or TRBV12-4 with TRBJ2-1; tentatively, D is TRBD2 (6 bases). V lost 6 bases and J lost 1, with 22 bases in between. The CDR3 has 18 residues. The CDR3 is CASSLRRLGTNSYNEQFF. CDR3 DNA: TGTGCCAGCAGCCTAAGGCGACTAGGGACGAATTCCTACAATGAGCAGTTCTTC.

The CDR3 reads CASIAGVGNEQFF. For the CDR3, the DNA is TGTGCCAGCATTGCAGGCGTAGGTAATGAGCAGTTCTTC. The rearrangement joins TRBV12-3 or TRBV12-4 to TRBJ2-1; D is undetermined. Between the trimmed V and J ends, which lost 7 bases and 7 bases, there was a span of 14 bases. The CDR3 spans 13 residues.

This clonotype showed up just a few times. This chain uses TRBV12-5 with TRBJ2-5; 7 bases fit TRBD1. CDR1 is LGHNT, CDR2 FRNRAP, per germline. The CDR3 totals 13 residues. With 6 bases clipped from V and 2 bases from J, the junction kept 3 bases outside the gene matches. The CDR3 DNA reads as TGTGCTAGTGGGGGGGACAGTCAAGAGACCCAGTACTTC. Its protein is CASGGDSQETQYF.

J is TRBJ2-7 and V is TRBV21-1; TRBD1 was called by the table and not checked on the DNA. TRBV21-1 has pseudogene status. This CDR3 spans 14 amino acids. This CDR3 is CASSKDQTGNEQYF. CDR3 DNA sequence: TGTGCCAGCAGCAAGGATCAGACAGGGAACGAGCAGTACTTC.

The table lists this clonotype with many counts. The V call is TRBV7-9, the J call TRBJ1-2; 7 positions match TRBD1. The CDR3 covers 15 residues. V gave up 5 bases and J gave up 8 bases; unmatched junction bases: 14. Germline CDR1 and CDR2: SEHNR and FQNEAQ (reference sequence). The CDR3 sequence: CASSPYGTDPDGYTF. The DNA of the CDR3 is TGTGCCAGCAGCCCATACGGGACAGACCCTGACGGCTACACCTTC.

The chain joins TRBV29-1 to TRBJ2-7; TRBD2 might be the D (6 bases). The CDR3 loop spans 14 amino acids. The V gene's germline CDR1 is SQVTM and CDR2 ANQGSEA. Trimming left V 3 bases short and J 7 bases short, with 19 bases between. CDR3 DNA sequence: TGCAGCGTTGAGGGGCGGGGTACGCACAATGAGCAGTACTTC. It translates to CSVEGRGTHNEQYF.

This sequence joins TRBV12-3 or TRBV12-4 and TRBJ2-5; D is uncertain. The CDR3 loop spans 13 amino acids. The germline V and J ends were trimmed by 5 bases and 9 bases, with 16 bases remaining between them. This CDR3 is CASSPFPESAQYF. The CDR3 DNA follows: TGTGCCAGCAGTCCATTCCCAGAGTCGGCCCAGTACTTC.

This clonotype was seen only a few times. This chain uses TRBV29-1 with TRBJ1-2; TRBD1 agrees at 8 bases. The CDR3 is 15 amino acids. The V segment lost 1 base and the J segment 3 bases; nucleotides outside the gene matches: 7. Germline lookup yields CDR1 SQVTM and CDR2 ANQGSEA. The CDR3 DNA is TGCAGCGTTGAAGGGGGGACAGGTGTAGACTATGGCTACACCTTC. It translates to CSVEGGTGVDYGYTF.

This chain links TRBV6-1 with TRBJ2-3; 13 nucleotides align to TRBD2. Germline CDR1 and CDR2: MNHNS and SASEGT. V lost 5 bases to trimming and J lost 7 bases; unmatched junction nucleotides: 9. This CDR3 has 16 amino acids. The CDR3 coding sequence is TGTGCCAGCAGTTCAGGACTAGCGGGAGAGGGATATACGCAGTATTTT. It translates to CASSSGLAGEGYTQYF.

The chain is built from TRBV20-1 and TRBJ2-5; the match to TRBD2 covers 7 bases. The CDR3 totals 14 residues. The V gene end was trimmed by 3 bases and the J gene end by 7 bases; junction bases not matched to a gene: 11. Germline loops: CDR1 DFQATT, CDR2 SNEGSKA (reference sequence). Written as DNA, the CDR3 is TGCAGTGCTAGTAACGCACGCGGGAGAGTGACCCAGTACTTC. Encoded protein: CSASNARGRVTQYF.

The chain has TRBV24-1 and TRBJ1-6; 9 bases agree with TRBD1. Germline assignment: CDR1 KGHDR and CDR2 SFDVKD. After removal of 9 bases from V and 7 bases from J, the junction contained 3 bases not matched to a gene. CDR3 length: 13 amino acids. The CDR3 loop reads CATSDRGNSPLHF. The CDR3 coding sequence is TGTGCCACCTCGGACAGGGGAAATTCACCCCTCCACTTT.

J is TRBJ2-1 and V is TRBV20-1; TRBD2 matches at 10 bases. This CDR3 region has 13 residues. After removal of 8 bases from V and 2 bases from J, the junction contained 3 bases not matched to a gene. Germline CDR1 and CDR2: DFQATT and SNEGSKA (reference sequence). The chain's CDR3 is CSLLAGAYNEQFF. The CDR3 DNA reads TGCAGTCTTCTAGCGGGGGCCTACAATGAGCAGTTCTTC.

This clonotype was picked up a small number of times. This rearrangement joins TRBV12-3 or TRBV12-4 to TRBJ2-1; D not certain. The CDR3 consists of 16 residues. Trimming took off 7 bases at V and 4 bases at J, with 20 bases between the two ends. The CDR3 nucleotides read TGTGCCAGCATCCTCGCCGGATCGGGCTTTTACAATGAGCAGTTCTTC. This gives the protein CASILAGSGFYNEQFF.

The chain has TRBV27 and TRBJ2-1; no definite D call. The J call may not be correct, given that the DNA end is closer to TRBJ2-7. The CDR3 has 16 amino acids. The germline V gene encodes CDR1 MNHEY and CDR2 SMNVEV (reference sequence). CDR3 region: CASSLSPVSSYNEQYF. For the CDR3, the DNA is TGTGCCAGCAGTTTATCGCCCGTCTCTTCCTACAATGAGCAGTACTTC.

This chain joins TRBV6-1 and TRBJ1-2; 7 positions match TRBD1. V lost 1 base and J lost 8; bases outside the gene matches: 1. Germline CDR1 reads MNHNS; CDR2 reads SASEGT. This CDR3 comprises 12 residues. The CDR3 reads CASSEGDSGYTF. The CDR3 DNA is TGTGCCAGCAGTGAAGGGGACAGCGGCTACACCTTC.

This clonotype occurred a few times. The J gene is TRBJ2-7, the V gene TRBV3-1; 9 nucleotides align to TRBD2. The CDR3 covers 17 residues. The germline CDR1 and CDR2 sequences are LGHDT and YNNKEL (reference sequence). V shed 4 bases, J shed 6 bases, and the junction held 16 bases outside the gene matches. The CDR3 nucleotides read TGTGCCAGCAGCCCCTTAGGAAGCGGGAGGTCCTGGGGCGAGCAGTACTTC. Translated, it gives CASSPLGSGRSWGEQYF.

The chain carries TRBV3-1 and TRBJ2-1; 10 bases line up with TRBD2. Per germline, CDR1 LGHDT and CDR2 YNNKEL (reference sequence). The CDR3 loop spans 18 amino acids. Losses at the gene ends were 1 base for V and 5 bases for J; bases not matched to a gene: 11. The CDR3 here is CASSQGAPSGRVDNEQFF. Written as DNA, the CDR3 is TGTGCCAGCAGCCAAGGGGCTCCTAGCGGGAGAGTTGACAATGAGCAGTTCTTC.

Worth noting for this clonotype: Lacking the conserved final phenylalanine or tryptophan, this CDR3 likely reflects a read error. The chain links TRBV2 to TRBJ2-2, with 8 bases aligning to TRBD1. Germline V CDR1 and CDR2: SNHLY, FYNNEI. Trimming removed 4 bases from V and 4 bases from J; junction bases left unmatched: 2. The length of the CDR3 is 14 residues. The CDR3 protein is CASSGTGSTGELFV. CDR3 nucleotide sequence: TGTGCCAGCAGTGGGACAGGGAGCACCGGGGAGCTGTTTGTT.

Concerning this clonotype: Possible read error: a much larger clone is one base away. The chain combines TRBV29-1 with TRBJ2-5; TRBD2 agrees at 7 bases. J gave up 11 bases and V 3 bases, and 18 bases lay outside the gene matches. Germline-derived CDR1 and CDR2 are SQVTM and ANQGSEA. There are 15 residues in the CDR3. CDR3 sequence reads: CSVDPSGLVSSEQYF. The CDR3 DNA reads as TGCAGCGTTGACCCATCCGGACTAGTCTCAAGTGAGCAGTACTTC.

The chain joins TRBV6-2 or TRBV6-3 to TRBJ2-7, with 7 bases that match TRBD2. Germline CDR1 is MNHEY and CDR2 is SVGEGT. This CDR3 contains 15 residues. The ends lost 0 bases at V and 5 bases at J; junction bases unmatched: 7. The CDR3 reads CASSYSPTSIHEQYF. CDR3 coding DNA: TGTGCCAGCAGTTACTCCCCGACTAGCATCCACGAGCAGTACTTC.

The CDR3 region has the DNA TGTGCCACCACAGAGACCCAGTACTTC. Its protein product is CATTETQYF. V usage is TRBV27 and J usage is TRBJ2-5; no reliable D call. V was shortened by 10 bases and J by 4 bases, with 4 bases between the two germline ends. The CDR3 contains 9 residues. Germline CDR1 MNHEY, CDR2 SMNVEV (reference sequence).